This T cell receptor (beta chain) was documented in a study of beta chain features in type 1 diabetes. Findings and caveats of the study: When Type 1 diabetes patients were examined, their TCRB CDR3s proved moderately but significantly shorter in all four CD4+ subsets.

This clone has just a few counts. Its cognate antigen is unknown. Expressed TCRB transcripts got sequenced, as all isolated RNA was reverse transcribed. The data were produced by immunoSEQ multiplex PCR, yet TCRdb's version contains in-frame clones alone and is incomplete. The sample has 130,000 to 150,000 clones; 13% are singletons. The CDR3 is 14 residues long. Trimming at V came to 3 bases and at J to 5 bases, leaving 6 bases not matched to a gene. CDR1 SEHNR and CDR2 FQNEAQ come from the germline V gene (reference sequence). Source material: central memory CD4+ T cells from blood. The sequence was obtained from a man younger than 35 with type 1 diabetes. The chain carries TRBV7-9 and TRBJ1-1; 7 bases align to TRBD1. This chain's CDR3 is CASSLGTAETEAFF. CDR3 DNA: TGTGCCAGCAGCTTGGGGACAGCGGAGACTGAAGCTTTCTTT.